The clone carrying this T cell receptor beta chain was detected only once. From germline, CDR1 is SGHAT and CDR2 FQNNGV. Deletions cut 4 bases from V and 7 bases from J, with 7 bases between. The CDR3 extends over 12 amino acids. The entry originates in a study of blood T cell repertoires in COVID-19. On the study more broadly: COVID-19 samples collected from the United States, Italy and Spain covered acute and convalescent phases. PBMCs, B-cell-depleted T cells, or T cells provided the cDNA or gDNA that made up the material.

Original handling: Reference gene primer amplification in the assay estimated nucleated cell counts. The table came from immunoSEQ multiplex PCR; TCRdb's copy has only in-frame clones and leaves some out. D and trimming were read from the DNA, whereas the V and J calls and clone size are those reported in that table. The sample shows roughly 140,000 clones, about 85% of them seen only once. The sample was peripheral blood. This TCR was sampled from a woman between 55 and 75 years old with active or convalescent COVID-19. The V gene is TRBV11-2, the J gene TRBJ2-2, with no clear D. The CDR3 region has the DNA TGTGCCAGCAGCTCCTCGGTCGGGGAGCTGTTTTTT. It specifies CASSSSVGELFF. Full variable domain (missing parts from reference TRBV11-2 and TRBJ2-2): EAGVAQSPRYKIIEKRQSVAFWCNPISGHATLYWYQQILGQGPKLLIQFQNNGVVDDSQLPKDRFSAERLKGVDSTLKIQPAKLEDSAVYLCASSSSVGELFFGEGSRLTVL.